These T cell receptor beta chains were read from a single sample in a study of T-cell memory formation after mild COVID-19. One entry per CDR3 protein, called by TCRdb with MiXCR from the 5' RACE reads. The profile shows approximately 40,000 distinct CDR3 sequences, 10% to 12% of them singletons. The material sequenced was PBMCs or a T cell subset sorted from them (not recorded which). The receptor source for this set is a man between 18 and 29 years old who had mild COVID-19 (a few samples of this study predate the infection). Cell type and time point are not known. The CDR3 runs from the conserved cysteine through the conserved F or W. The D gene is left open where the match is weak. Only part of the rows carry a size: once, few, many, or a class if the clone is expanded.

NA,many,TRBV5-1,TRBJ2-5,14,TGCGCCAGCAGCCTTAAGGTCGGGGTAGAGACCCAGTACTTC,CASSLKVGVETQYF
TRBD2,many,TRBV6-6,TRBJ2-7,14,TGTGCCAGCAGTTATGGTAGCGGGGGTGGGGAGCAGTACTTC,CASSYGSGGGEQYF
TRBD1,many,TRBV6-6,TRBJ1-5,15,TGTGCCAGCACCCTCCAGGGGGGGGGCAATCAGCCCCAGCATTTT,CASTLQGGGNQPQHF
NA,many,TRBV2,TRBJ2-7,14,TGTGCCAGCAGTGCCTCCTTTACAGGTTACGAGCAGTACTTC,CASSASFTGYEQYF
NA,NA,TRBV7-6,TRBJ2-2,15,TGTGCCAGCAGCCAGACCTGGACGAACACCGGGGAGCTGTTTTTT,CASSQTWTNTGELFF
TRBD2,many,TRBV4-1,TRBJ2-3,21,TGCGCCAGCAGCCAAGTAGGGACTAGCGGGGGGACCCCACTCTACACAGATACGCAGTATTTT,CASSQVGTSGGTPLYTDTQYF
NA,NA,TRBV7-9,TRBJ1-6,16,TGTGCCAGCAGCTTAGAGGAGGGGGCCTATAATTCACCCCTCCACTTT,CASSLEEGAYNSPLHF
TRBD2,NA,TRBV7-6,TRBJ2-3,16,TGTGCCAGCAGCTTAGTAGCGGGGGCCAGCACAGATACGCAGTATTTT,CASSLVAGASTDTQYF
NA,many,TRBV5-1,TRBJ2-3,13,TGCGCCAGCAGCTGGGACACAACAGATACGCAGTATTTT,CASSWDTTDTQYF
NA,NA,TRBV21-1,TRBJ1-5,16,TGTGCCAGCAGTTTAAGGGGGGGCGCCTACAATCAGCCCCAGCATTTT,CASSLRGGAYNQPQHF
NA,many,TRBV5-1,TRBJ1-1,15,TGCGCCAGCAGCTTGGGGGAAACAGCGAACACTGAAGCTTTCTTT,CASSLGETANTEAFF
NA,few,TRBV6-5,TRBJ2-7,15,TGTGCCAGCAGTTACTCGGGAGACACACTTAACGAGCAGTACTTC,CASSYSGDTLNEQYF